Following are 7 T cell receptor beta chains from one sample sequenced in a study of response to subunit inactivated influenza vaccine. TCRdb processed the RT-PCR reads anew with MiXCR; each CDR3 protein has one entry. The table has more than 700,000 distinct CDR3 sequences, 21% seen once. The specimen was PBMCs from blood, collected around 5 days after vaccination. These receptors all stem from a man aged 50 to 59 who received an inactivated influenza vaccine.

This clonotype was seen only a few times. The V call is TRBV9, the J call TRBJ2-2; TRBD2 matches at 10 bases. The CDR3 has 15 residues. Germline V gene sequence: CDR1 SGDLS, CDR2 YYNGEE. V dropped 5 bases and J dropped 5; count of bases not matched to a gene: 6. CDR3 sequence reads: CASRGPGLATGELFF. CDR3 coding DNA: TGTGCCAGCAGAGGACCGGGACTAGCGACCGGGGAGCTGTTTTTT. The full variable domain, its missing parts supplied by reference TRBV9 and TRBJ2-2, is DSGVTQTPKHLITATGQRVTLRCSPRSGDLSVYWYQQSLDQGLQFLIQYYNGEERAKGNILERFSAQQFPDLHSELNLSSLELGDSALYFCASRGPGLATGELFFGEGSRLTVL.

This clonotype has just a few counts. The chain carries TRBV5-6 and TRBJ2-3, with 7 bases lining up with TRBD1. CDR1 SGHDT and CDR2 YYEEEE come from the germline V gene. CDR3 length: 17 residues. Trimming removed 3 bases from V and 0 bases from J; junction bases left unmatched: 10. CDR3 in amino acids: CASSWGTGAYSTDTQYF. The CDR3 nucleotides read TGTGCCAGCAGCTGGGGTACAGGGGCGTACAGCACAGATACGCAGTATTTT.

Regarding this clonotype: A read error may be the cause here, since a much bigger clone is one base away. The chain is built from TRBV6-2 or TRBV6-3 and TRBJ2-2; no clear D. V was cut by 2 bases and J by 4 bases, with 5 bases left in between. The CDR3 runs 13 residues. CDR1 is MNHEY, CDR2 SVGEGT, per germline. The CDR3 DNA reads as TGTGCCAGCAGTTACATGGCCACCGGGGAGCTGTTTTTT. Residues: CASSYMATGELFF.

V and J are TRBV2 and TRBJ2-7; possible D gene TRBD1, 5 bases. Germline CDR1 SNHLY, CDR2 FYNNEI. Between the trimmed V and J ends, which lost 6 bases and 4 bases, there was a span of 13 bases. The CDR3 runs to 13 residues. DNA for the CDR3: TGTGCCAGCAGGCTACTGGACACTTACGAGCAGTACTTC. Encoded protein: CASRLLDTYEQYF.

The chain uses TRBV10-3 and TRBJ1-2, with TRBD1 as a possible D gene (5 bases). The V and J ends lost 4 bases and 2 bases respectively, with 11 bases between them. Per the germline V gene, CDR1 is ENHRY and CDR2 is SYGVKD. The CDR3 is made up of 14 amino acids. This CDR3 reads CAISAGFGNYGYTF. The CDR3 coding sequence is TGTGCCATCAGTGCAGGGTTTGGGAACTATGGCTACACCTTC.

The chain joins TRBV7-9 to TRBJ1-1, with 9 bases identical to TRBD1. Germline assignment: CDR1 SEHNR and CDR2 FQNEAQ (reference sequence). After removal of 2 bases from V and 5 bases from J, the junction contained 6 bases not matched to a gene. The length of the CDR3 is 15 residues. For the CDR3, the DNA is TGTGCCAGCAGCTTATTGGGACAGGGTCTAACTGAAGCTTTCTTT. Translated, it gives CASSLLGQGLTEAFF. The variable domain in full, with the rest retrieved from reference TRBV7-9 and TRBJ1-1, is DTGVSQNPRHKITKRGQNVTFRCDPISEHNRLYWYRQTLGQGPEFLTYFQNEAQLEKSRLLSDRFSAERPKGSFSTLEIQRTEQGDSAMYLCASSLLGQGLTEAFFGQGTRLTVV.

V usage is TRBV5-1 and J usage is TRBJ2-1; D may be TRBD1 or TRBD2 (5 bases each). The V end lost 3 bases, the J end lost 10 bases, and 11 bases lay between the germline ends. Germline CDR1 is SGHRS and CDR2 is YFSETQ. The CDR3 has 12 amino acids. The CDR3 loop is CASSSFRDEQFF. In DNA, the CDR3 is TGCGCCAGCAGCTCCTTTAGGGACGAGCAGTTCTTC.